Below are 28 T cell receptor beta chains sequenced from a single sample in a study of T cell responses to AZD1222 COVID-19 vaccine (dated by TCRdb to about 2021). The library came from the immunoSEQ multiplex PCR assay. TCRdb obtained this table from immuneACCESS and retained in-frame rearrangements with V and J assigned. These tables miss some clones; where compared with another copy, unresolved V genes account for less than half of the shortfall, and the remainder is unexplained. For this sample there are tens of thousands of clones; roughly 85% appear just once. Of the sample, about 23% is held by the ten largest clones. The time point label here, explained by the study, means: about 28 days (+/-7) after the second vaccine dose. The sequencing used peripheral blood, collected 28 days after the second AZD1222 dose. The receptor set was obtained from an adult who received the AZD1222 COVID-19 vaccine.

V is TRBV3-1 (or the pseudogene TRBV3-2) and J is TRBJ1-2; TRBD1 matches 7 bases. Germline trimming cut 1 base from V and 9 bases from J; bases unmatched to any gene: 11. The CDR3 consists of 15 residues. CDR1 is LGHDT, CDR2 YNNKEL, per germline (reference sequence). CDR3 in DNA: TGTGCCAGCAGCCAAGGATCTACAGGGGAGGGTCGCTACACCTTC. Translation gives CASSQGSTGEGRYTF.

This chain joins TRBV18 and TRBJ2-7; D is perhaps TRBD1 (6 bases). Per germline, CDR1 KGHSH and CDR2 LQKENI. V lost 4 bases and J lost 6, with 16 bases in between. This CDR3 comprises 14 residues. CDR3 DNA: TGTGCCAGCTCACGAACCGGGACATTTCGCGAGCAGTACTTC. Its protein is CASSRTGTFREQYF.

This chain joins TRBV5-4 and TRBJ2-3; TRBD1 is a possible D gene (5 bases). The CDR3 spans 16 residues. Germline CDR1 is SGHNT and CDR2 is YYREEE (reference sequence). V lost 4 bases to trimming and J lost 1 base, with 16 bases between them. DNA for the CDR3: TGTGCCAGCAGCCCCAGGGAAGCCCCTGGCACAGATACGCAGTATTTT. This encodes CASSPREAPGTDTQYF.

This clone is termed large. The V call is TRBV4-1, the J call TRBJ2-4; D possibly corresponds to TRBD1 (6 bases). The germline gives CDR1 MGHRA, CDR2 YSYEKL. Trimming cost V 4 bases and J 6 bases, with 16 bases left between them. The CDR3 runs 15 residues. CDR3 DNA: TGCGCCAGCAGCCCAGAGGAGGACAGAAGAAACATTCAGTACTTC. Its translation: CASSPEEDRRNIQYF.

V usage is TRBV6-4 and J usage is TRBJ2-1; D is perhaps TRBD2 (5 bases). The CDR3 consists of 16 residues. The V gene's germline CDR1 is MRHNA and CDR2 SNTAGT. Between the trimmed V and J ends, which lost 3 bases and 0 bases, there was a span of 12 bases. The CDR3 is CASSDISGSSYNEQFF. CDR3 coding DNA: TGTGCCAGCAGTGATATTTCGGGGAGCTCCTACAATGAGCAGTTCTTC.

This clone was seen a single time. This chain joins TRBV19 and TRBJ2-3, with a possible D match to TRBD2 (6 bases). With 9 bases removed from V and 0 bases from J, the gap between germline ends came to 10 bases. CDR1 is LNHDA, CDR2 SQIVND, per germline (reference sequence). There are 13 residues in the CDR3. CDR3 nucleotide sequence: TGTGCCAGCGGACTAACCAGCACAGATACGCAGTATTTT. It yields the protein CASGLTSTDTQYF.

V is TRBV4-1 and J is TRBJ1-3; D possibly corresponds to TRBD1 (5 bases). This CDR3 spans 15 amino acids. V shed 1 base and J shed 2 bases, with 9 bases lying between them. Per germline, CDR1 MGHRA and CDR2 YSYEKL. The CDR3 loop is CASSQAIRAGNTIYF. The DNA of the CDR3 is TGCGCCAGCAGCCAAGCTATCAGGGCTGGAAACACCATATATTTT.

This clone was counted only a few times. The rearrangement links TRBV3-1 (or the pseudogene TRBV3-2) to TRBJ2-7; D remains unclear. Germline CDR1 LGHDT, CDR2 YNNKEL (reference sequence). Between the trimmed V and J ends, which lost 0 bases and 4 bases, there was a span of 4 bases. The CDR3 has 12 residues. CDR3 sequence reads: CASSQDWYEQYF. Written as DNA, the CDR3 is TGTGCCAGCAGCCAAGATTGGTACGAGCAGTACTTC.

The chain uses TRBV3-1 (or the pseudogene TRBV3-2) and TRBJ2-5, with D hard to call. The CDR3 is 14 residues long. The V and J ends lost 2 bases and 13 bases respectively, with 20 bases between them. Germline CDR1 is LGHDT and CDR2 is YNNKEL (reference sequence). The chain's CDR3 is CASSQKNSRMRRYF. The CDR3, as DNA: TGTGCCAGCAGCCAAAAAAACAGCCGGATGAGGCGGTACTTC.

V gene TRBV27 combines with J gene TRBJ2-4, with a weak D call TRBD1 (5 bases). Deletions cut 5 bases from V and 7 bases from J, with 21 bases between. CDR3 length: 16 residues. Germline V gives CDR1 MNHEY, CDR2 SMNVEV (reference sequence). CDR3 in DNA: TGTGCCAGCAGTCTGAAGGGGTTTTTAGCAGGGAACATTCAGTACTTC. Encoded protein: CASSLKGFLAGNIQYF.

The gene calls are TRBV10-2 and TRBJ1-2; D gene unclear. Between the trimmed V and J ends, which lost 6 bases and 4 bases, there was a span of 12 bases. The germline gives CDR1 WSHSY, CDR2 SAAADI. This CDR3 is 13 amino acids long. In DNA form, the CDR3 reads TGCGCCAGCAGCTCCCCGCTGGGCTATGGCTACACCTTC. This encodes CASSSPLGYGYTF.

V usage is TRBV27 and J usage is TRBJ1-4; D possibly corresponds to TRBD1 (5 bases). Germline V gene lookup returns CDR1 MNHEY and CDR2 SMNVEV (reference sequence). This CDR3 comprises 14 residues. Trimming took 5 bases from V and 7 from J, leaving 14 bases between them. The CDR3 protein is CASSRGKGTEKLFF. The CDR3 coding sequence is TGTGCCAGCAGTCGGGGGAAAGGGACTGAAAAACTGTTTTTT.

This clone showed up just once. The chain has TRBV7-9 and TRBJ1-1; the D is unclear. Trimming stripped 1 base from V and 5 bases from J, with 8 bases between. This CDR3 spans 13 amino acids. The germline V gene has CDR1 SEHNR and CDR2 FQNEAQ (reference sequence). CDR3 sequence: CASSLEVETEAFF. DNA of the CDR3: TGTGCCAGCAGCTTAGAGGTTGAGACTGAAGCTTTCTTT.

The chain joins TRBV5-5 to TRBJ2-7; D is uncertain. Looked up from germline, CDR1 is SGHKS and CDR2 is YYEKEE (reference sequence). The germline V and J ends were trimmed by 7 bases and 1 base, with 12 bases remaining between them. This CDR3 comprises 13 residues. The CDR3: CASLDTLSYEQYF. The CDR3, as DNA: TGTGCCAGCCTCGACACCCTATCCTACGAGCAGTACTTC.

The gene calls are TRBV12-5 and TRBJ2-7, with TRBD2 matching 14 bases. The CDR3 is 16 residues long. CDR1 LGHNT and CDR2 FRNRAP come from the germline V gene. V dropped 0 bases and J dropped 4; count of bases not matched to a gene: 2. CDR3 amino acids: CASGLVGTSGSYEQYF. CDR3 in DNA: TGTGCTAGTGGTTTGGTAGGGACTAGCGGGAGTTACGAGCAGTACTTC.

This clone has a handful of counts. This chain uses TRBV6-1 with TRBJ1-3; weak D call: TRBD1 (6 bases). The V and J ends lost 4 bases and 0 bases respectively, with 13 bases between them. CDR1 is MNHNS and CDR2 is SASEGT in the germline V gene. The CDR3 totals 16 residues. CDR3 sequence: CASSGLQGSSGNTIYF. The DNA for the CDR3 is TGTGCCAGCAGTGGCTTACAGGGCAGCTCTGGAAACACCATATATTTT.

The chain couples TRBV11-3 to TRBJ2-2; D is ambiguous. This CDR3 is 16 amino acids long. The V gene lost 5 bases and the J gene lost 3 bases, with 16 bases spanning the gap. In germline, CDR1 is SGHNT, CDR2 YENEEA. CDR3 nucleotides: TGTGCCAGCAGCAAAGGAGTCTCCAGTCACACCGGGGAGCTGTTTTTT. Translation gives CASSKGVSSHTGELFF.

The rearrangement uses TRBV13 and TRBJ2-7; D tentatively reads TRBD1 or TRBD2 (5 bases each). Germline lookup yields CDR1 PRHDT and CDR2 FYEKMQ (reference sequence). The CDR3 contains 11 residues. Trimming pared 5 bases from V and 6 bases from J, leaving 8 bases between. The CDR3 protein is CASSPGSEQYF. The CDR3 DNA is TGTGCCAGCAGCCCAGGGAGCGAGCAGTACTTC.

Only a few counts were recorded for this clone. V usage is TRBV18 and J usage is TRBJ1-2; D perhaps matches TRBD1 (6 bases). V lost 0 bases and J lost 7, with 15 bases in between. Germline CDR1 reads KGHSH; CDR2 reads LQKENI. This CDR3 contains 15 residues. The CDR3 loop is CASSPPGTRERGYTF. DNA of the CDR3: TGTGCCAGCTCACCACCCGGGACAAGAGAGCGTGGCTACACCTTC.

The genes are TRBV7-8 and TRBJ2-7, with D perhaps assigned TRBD1 or TRBD2 (5 bases each). The germline V gene has CDR1 SGHVS and CDR2 FQNEAQ. This CDR3 spans 14 amino acids. V lost 5 bases, J lost 6 bases, and 17 bases lay in between. CDR3: CASSLRANGAEQYF. In DNA form, the CDR3 reads TGTGCCAGCAGCCTAAGGGCGAACGGGGCCGAGCAGTACTTC.

This clone was detected ten times or more. The chain uses TRBV5-5 and TRBJ1-5; 10 bases align to TRBD1. Germline V gives CDR1 SGHKS, CDR2 YYEKEE (reference sequence). Trimming took 2 bases from V and 6 from J; bases not matched to a gene: 11. The CDR3 is 17 amino acids. DNA for the CDR3: TGTGCCAGCAGCTTAATCTCTGGGACAGGGGTAGTTCAGCCCCAGCATTTT. Its translation is CASSLISGTGVVQPQHF.

The V gene is TRBV3-1 (or the pseudogene TRBV3-2), the J gene TRBJ2-1; 8 bases map to TRBD2. The ends lost 6 bases at V and 4 bases at J; junction bases unmatched: 14. The CDR3 contains 17 residues. In germline, CDR1 is LGHDT, CDR2 YNNKEL (reference sequence). The CDR3 is CASRLSSGGDPYNEQFF. The DNA of the CDR3 is TGTGCCAGCAGGTTGTCCTCCGGGGGGGATCCTTACAATGAGCAGTTCTTC.

This clone was seen only once. The genes are TRBV7-6 and TRBJ2-7, with 9 nucleotides matching TRBD2. V was clipped by 1 base and J by 5 bases; unmatched bases: 15. CDR3 size: 18 residues. Germline loops: CDR1 SGHVS, CDR2 FNYEAQ. The DNA of the CDR3 is TGTGCCAGCAGCTTAGTCGTTCGGAGGGGCGGGAGGGCCGACGAGCAGTACTTC. Its translation: CASSLVVRRGGRADEQYF.

Only one count was recorded for this clone. The chain links TRBV27 to TRBJ2-6; 9 bases align to TRBD2. The CDR3 loop spans 16 amino acids. Germline V gene lookup returns CDR1 MNHEY and CDR2 SMNVEV (reference sequence). J gave up 4 bases and V 5 bases, and 6 bases lay outside the gene matches. CDR3 sequence: CASSRKRGDGANVLTF. For the CDR3, the DNA is TGTGCCAGCAGTCGGAAGCGGGGGGACGGGGCCAACGTCCTGACTTTC.

V is TRBV10-1 and J is TRBJ2-7; 7 bases match TRBD1. After removal of 8 bases from V and 6 bases from J, the junction contained 13 bases not matched to a gene. Germline CDR1 and CDR2: WNHNN and SYGVQD (reference sequence). This CDR3 has 14 residues. The CDR3 DNA reads as TGCGCCAGCCCCCCCCTGACAGGGATCGGCGAGCAGTACTTC. Translating it yields CASPPLTGIGEQYF.

This clone was picked up a small number of times. The chain recombines TRBV6-5 with TRBJ1-1; D not resolved. V lost 2 bases and J 5 bases, leaving 12 bases between the germline ends. The CDR3 consists of 14 residues. Germline V CDR1 and CDR2: MNHEY, SVGAGI. The CDR3 DNA follows: TGTGCCAGCAGTTACGGGCAGACAAGAACTGAAGCTTTCTTT. Amino acids: CASSYGQTRTEAFF.

This clone appeared once. CDR3 protein: CASSPSYGTAGNTIYF. The DNA of the CDR3 is TGTGCCAGCTCACCGAGTTACGGTACAGCTGGAAACACCATATATTTT. The chain has TRBV18 and TRBJ1-3; no clear D gene. CDR3 length equals 16 residues. Germline V gene data show CDR1 as KGHSH and CDR2 as LQKENI. V dropped 3 bases and J dropped 2 bases, with 14 bases sitting between them.

This chain joins TRBV7-9 and TRBJ1-5; D remains ambiguous. Trimming shortened V by 4 bases and J by 3 bases, and 10 bases separated the two germline ends. The V gene's germline CDR1 is SEHNR and CDR2 FQNEAQ (reference sequence). This CDR3 comprises 14 residues. The CDR3 bases are TGTGCCAGCAGCTCCCCGGGTGCCAATCAGCCCCAGCATTTT. Its translation is CASSSPGANQPQHF. The full variable domain, in which reference TRBV7-9 and TRBJ1-5 provide the parts outside the CDR3, is DTGVSQNPRHKITKRGQNVTFRCDPISEHNRLYWYRQTLGQGPEFLTYFQNEAQLEKSRLLSDRFSAERPKGSFSTLEIQRTEQGDSAMYLCASSSPGANQPQHFGDGTRLSIL.